This TCR beta chain was identified during a study of regulatory T cells in long-lasting Graves disease. General observations from the study: A limited number of samples was an acknowledged limitation. Peripheral blood alone, not thyroid tissue, underwent study. Newly diagnosed Graves' patients exceeded persistent ones in TCR diversity.

Germline lookup yields CDR1 KGHSH and CDR2 LQKENI. The CDR3 loop spans 16 amino acids. Unmatched junction bases numbered 4, after V lost 2 bases and J lost 2 bases. As for time point: persistent/refractory GD, antithyroid drugs over 5 years with positive TRAb. After RNA was extracted from PBMCs, the TCR library was made from it. As to this clonotype: Its target is not known.

Building of the TCR beta libraries involved iRepertoire HTBI primers and Arm-PCR of CDR3 regions. Source study methods: Sample data revealed 60 to 80 TRBV and 14 TRBJ segments. From the multiplex PCR reads, TCRdb called clonotypes with MiXCR, one entry per CDR3 protein. TCRdb, not the original authors, processed these V and J calls. The sample includes 360,000 or so distinct CDR3 sequences, roughly 23% seen only once; the top ten take around a quarter. The chain combines TRBV18 with TRBJ2-2; 8 nucleotides match TRBD1. The sequencing here drew on peripheral blood mononuclear cells (PBMCs), taken when the disease was refractory, from a patient treated with antithyroid drugs. This sequence originates from a woman in her thirties or forties with Graves disease. The CDR3 DNA sequence: TGTGCCAGCTCACCAACGACAGGGGCAAACACCGGGGAGCTGTTTTTT. This gives the protein CASSPTTGANTGELFF. The full variable domain, its missing parts supplied by reference TRBV18 and TRBJ2-2, is NAGVMQNPRHLVRRRGQEARLRCSPMKGHSHVYWYRQLPEEGLKFMVYLQKENIIDESGMPKERFSAEFPKEGPSILRIQQVVRGDSAAYFCASSPTTGANTGELFFGEGSRLTVL.